This T cell receptor (beta chain) was observed in a study of CD8 T cells in Susac syndrome. Points from the study as a whole: The CD4+ T cell repertoire of patients with Susac syndrome showed no detectable clonal expansion.

Germline CDR1 reads DFQATT; CDR2 reads SNEGSKA (reference sequence). V was shortened by 1 base and J by 7 bases, with 10 bases between the two germline ends. The CDR3 has 13 residues. The RNA input was roughly 0.45 to 1 ug, and it was reverse transcribed with random hexamers. immunoSEQ multiplex PCR amplified TCR beta CDR3 across 54 Vbeta, 13 Jbeta. TCRdb called the immunoSEQ multiplex PCR reads again in MiXCR, with one record for every CDR3 protein. The sample consists of about 240,000 distinct CDR3 sequences, almost 97% of them appearing once. Purification of the CD8+ and CD4+ T cells relied on negative isolation, and TEMRA cells underwent FACS enrichment. As regards this clonotype: Its antigen is as yet unknown.

The source is a human donor with Susac syndrome. The sequencing sample was made of CD4+ T cells from PBMCs. The genes are TRBV20-1 and TRBJ1-4, with D hard to call. The CDR3 DNA reads TGCAGTGCTAGAGCCAGGTTTTCTGAAAAACTGTTTTTT. Protein: CSARARFSEKLFF.